The entry that follows covers one T cell receptor beta chain sequence. Its antigen is currently unknown. TCR beta libraries used roughly 2 micrograms of DNA from cryopreserved PBMCs. These data belong to a study of cytotoxic CD8 clonotypes in ibrutinib-treated CLL. As for the study in general: Among the patients, approximately ten presented as relapsed/refractory and 15 as treatment-naive; roughly 17 showed unmutated IGHV. Study-level findings and limits: With treatment, public clonotypes, which were uncommon, either contracted or remained stable. Increased clonality at ibrutinib response gave way to a return toward baseline at progression.

CDR3 length: 16 amino acids. CDR1 and CDR2 (germline): LGHNA, YSLEER. V lost 0 bases to trimming and J lost 5 bases, with 16 bases between them. TCRdb keeps only in-frame clones here, not all; method: immunoSEQ multiplex PCR. This sample has under 30,000 clones, with 45% to 60% found just once. The specimen comprised PBMCs, sampled before ibrutinib treatment. The TCR sequence derives from a human donor with chronic lymphocytic leukemia. The chain has TRBV4-3 and TRBJ2-5; possibly TRBD1 for D (5 bases). The CDR3 spells CASSQDFGLWGETQYF. CDR3 DNA: TGCGCCAGCAGCCAAGATTTTGGGCTCTGGGGCGAGACCCAGTACTTC.